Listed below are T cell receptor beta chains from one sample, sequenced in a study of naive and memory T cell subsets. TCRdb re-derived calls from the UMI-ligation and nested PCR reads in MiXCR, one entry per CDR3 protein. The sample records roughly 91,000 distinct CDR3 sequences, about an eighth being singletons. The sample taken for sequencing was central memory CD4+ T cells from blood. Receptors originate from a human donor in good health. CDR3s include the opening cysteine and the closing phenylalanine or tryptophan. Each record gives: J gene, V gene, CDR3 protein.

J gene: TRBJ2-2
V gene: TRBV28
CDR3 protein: CATGGITGELFF

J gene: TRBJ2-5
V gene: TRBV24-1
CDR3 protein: CATSPKETRTGRETQYF

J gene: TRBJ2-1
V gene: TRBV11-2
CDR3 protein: CASSGIKRGYEQFF

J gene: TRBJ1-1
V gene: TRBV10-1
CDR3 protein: CASSESRNTEAFF

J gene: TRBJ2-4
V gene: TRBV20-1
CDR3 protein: CSATKLGKQIAKNIQYF

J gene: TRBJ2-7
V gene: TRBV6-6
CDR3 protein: CASSPVGSGSYEQYF

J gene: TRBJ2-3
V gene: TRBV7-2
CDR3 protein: CASSFRAGGPGDTQYF

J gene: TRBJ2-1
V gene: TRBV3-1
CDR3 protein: CASSQGDRGEQFF

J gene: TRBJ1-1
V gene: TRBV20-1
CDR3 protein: CSASAPNTEAFF

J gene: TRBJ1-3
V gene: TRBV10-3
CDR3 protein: CAIRPHRDIRRLSGNTIYF

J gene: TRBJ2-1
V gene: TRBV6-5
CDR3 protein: CASSYRGDEQFF

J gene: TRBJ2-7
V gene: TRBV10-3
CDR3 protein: CAIRNPGLAARQYF

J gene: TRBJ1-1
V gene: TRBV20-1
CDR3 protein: CSAADRSNTEAFF

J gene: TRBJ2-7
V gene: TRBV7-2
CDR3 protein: CASSTRDGSSYEQYF

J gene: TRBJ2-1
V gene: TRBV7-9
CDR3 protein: CASSRGQFEQFF

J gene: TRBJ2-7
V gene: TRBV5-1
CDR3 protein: CASSRQDRVVGEQYF

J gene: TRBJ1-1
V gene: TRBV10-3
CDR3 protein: CAISENRGPGTEAFF

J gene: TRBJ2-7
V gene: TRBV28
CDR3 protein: CASSLTVNYEQYF

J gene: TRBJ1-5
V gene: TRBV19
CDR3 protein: CASSKGQGASQPQHF

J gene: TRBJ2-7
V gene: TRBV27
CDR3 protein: CASRGYRQEQYF

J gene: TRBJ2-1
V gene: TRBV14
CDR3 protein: CASDGSGTGGSSYNEQFF

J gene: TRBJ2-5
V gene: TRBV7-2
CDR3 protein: CASSASRAANQETQYF

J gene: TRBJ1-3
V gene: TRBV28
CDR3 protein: CASAPWEGNTIYF

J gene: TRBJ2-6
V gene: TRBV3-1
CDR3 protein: CASSRGSGANVLTF

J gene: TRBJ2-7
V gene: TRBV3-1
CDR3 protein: CASSTTESYEQYF

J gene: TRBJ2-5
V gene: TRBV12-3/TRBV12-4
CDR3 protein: CASSFLAGQKETQYF

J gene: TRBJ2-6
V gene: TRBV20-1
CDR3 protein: CSAPPTGGGANVLTF

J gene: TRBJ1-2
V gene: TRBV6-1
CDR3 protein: CASGRGQVLSLYGYTF

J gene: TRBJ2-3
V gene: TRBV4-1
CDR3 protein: CASSQDRGHSTDTQYF

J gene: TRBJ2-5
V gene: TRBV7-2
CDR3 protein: CASSSRGTGQETQYF

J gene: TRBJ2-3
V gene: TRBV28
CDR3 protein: CASSLMGLAGRTDTQYF

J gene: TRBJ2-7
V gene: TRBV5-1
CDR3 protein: CASSLEDHEQYF

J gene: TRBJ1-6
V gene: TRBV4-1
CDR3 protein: CASSQAPGRDSPLHF

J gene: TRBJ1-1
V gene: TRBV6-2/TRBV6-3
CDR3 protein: CASSYLTANTEAFF

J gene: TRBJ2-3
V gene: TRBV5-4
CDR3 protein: CASSSLSTDTQYF

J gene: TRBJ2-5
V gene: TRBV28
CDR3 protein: CASSTYRSQETQYF

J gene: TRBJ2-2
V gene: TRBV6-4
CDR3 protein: CASSESIRANTGELFF

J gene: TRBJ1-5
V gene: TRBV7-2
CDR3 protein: CASSSQGRGDQPQHF

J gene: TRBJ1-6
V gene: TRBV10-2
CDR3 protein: CASRNYGPNSPLHF

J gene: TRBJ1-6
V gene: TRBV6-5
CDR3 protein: CASRPIDNSPLHF

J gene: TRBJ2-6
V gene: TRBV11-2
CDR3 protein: CASSLDLQPGANVLTF

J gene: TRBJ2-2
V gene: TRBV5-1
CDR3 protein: CASSGGPPTGELFF

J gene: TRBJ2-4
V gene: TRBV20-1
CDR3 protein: CSARGPGQGNIQYF

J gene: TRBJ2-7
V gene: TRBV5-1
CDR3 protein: CASSLGTGLIGEQYF